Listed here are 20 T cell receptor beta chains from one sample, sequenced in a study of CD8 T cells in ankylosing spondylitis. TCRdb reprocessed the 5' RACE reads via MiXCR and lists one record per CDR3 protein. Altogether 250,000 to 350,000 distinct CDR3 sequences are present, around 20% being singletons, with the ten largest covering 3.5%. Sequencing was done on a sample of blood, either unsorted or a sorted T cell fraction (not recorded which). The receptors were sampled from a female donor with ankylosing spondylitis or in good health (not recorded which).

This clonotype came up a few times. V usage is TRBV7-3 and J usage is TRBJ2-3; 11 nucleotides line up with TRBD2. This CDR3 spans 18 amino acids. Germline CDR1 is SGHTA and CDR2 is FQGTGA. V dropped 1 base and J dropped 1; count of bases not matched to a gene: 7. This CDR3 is CASSLNLAGGWGTDTQYF. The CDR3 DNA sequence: TGTGCCAGCAGCTTAAACCTAGCGGGAGGATGGGGCACAGATACGCAGTATTTT.

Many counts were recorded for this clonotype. The CDR3: CAISEGHPGPYNEQFF. CDR3 DNA sequence: TGTGCCATCAGTGAAGGACACCCGGGACCCTACAATGAGCAGTTCTTC. The gene calls are TRBV10-3 and TRBJ2-1, with D perhaps matching TRBD1 or TRBD2 (5 bases each). This CDR3 contains 16 residues. Trimming left V 3 bases short and J 2 bases short, with 14 bases between. Germline V gene sequence: CDR1 ENHRY, CDR2 SYGVKD.

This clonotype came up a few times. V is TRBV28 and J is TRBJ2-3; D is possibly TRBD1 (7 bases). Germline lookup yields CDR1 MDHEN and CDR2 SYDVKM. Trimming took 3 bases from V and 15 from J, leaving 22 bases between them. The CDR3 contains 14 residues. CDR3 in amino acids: CASSFTQPGGLSYF. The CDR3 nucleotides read TGTGCCAGCAGTTTTACCCAGCCAGGGGGGCTTTCATATTTT.

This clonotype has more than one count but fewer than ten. CDR3 sequence: CSAHLNGAGGEQYF. For the CDR3, the DNA is TGCAGTGCCCACCTCAATGGCGCGGGAGGCGAGCAGTACTTC. The gene calls are TRBV20-1 and TRBJ2-7; 8 bases match TRBD2. The CDR3 contains 14 residues. Trimming cost V 6 bases and J 6 bases; bases outside gene matches: 13. CDR1 is DFQATT and CDR2 is SNEGSKA in the germline V gene (reference sequence).

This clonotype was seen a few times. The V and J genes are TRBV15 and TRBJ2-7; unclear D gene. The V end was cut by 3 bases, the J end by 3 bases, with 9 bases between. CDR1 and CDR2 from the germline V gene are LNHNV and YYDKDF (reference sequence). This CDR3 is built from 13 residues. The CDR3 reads CATSSSYGYEQYF. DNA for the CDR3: TGTGCCACCAGCAGCTCCTATGGCTACGAGCAGTACTTC.

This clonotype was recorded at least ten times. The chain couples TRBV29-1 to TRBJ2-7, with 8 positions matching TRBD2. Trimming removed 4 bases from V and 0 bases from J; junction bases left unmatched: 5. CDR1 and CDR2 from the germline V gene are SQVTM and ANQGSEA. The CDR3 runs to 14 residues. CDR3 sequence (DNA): TGCAGCGTTGGGCTAGCGGGCATCTCCTACGAGCAGTACTTC. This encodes CSVGLAGISYEQYF.

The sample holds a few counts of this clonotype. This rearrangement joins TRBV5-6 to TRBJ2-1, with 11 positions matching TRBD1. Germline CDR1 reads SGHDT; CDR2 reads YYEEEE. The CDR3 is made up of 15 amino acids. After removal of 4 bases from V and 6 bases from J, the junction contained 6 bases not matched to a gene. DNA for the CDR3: TGTGCCAGCAGCCGGGACAGGGGGGCCGCCAATGAGCAGTTCTTC. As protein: CASSRDRGAANEQFF.

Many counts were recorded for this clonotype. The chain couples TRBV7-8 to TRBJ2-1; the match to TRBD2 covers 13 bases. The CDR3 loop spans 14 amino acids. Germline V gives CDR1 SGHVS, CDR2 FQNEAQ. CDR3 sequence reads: CACSGTSGTNEQFF. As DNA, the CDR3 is TGTGCTTGTTCCGGGACTAGCGGGACCAATGAGCAGTTCTTC. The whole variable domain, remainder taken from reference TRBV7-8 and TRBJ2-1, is GAGVSQSPRYKVAKRGQDVALRCDPISGHVSLFWYQQALGQGPEFLTYFQNEAQLDKSGLPSDRFFAERPEGSVSTLKIQRTQQEDSAVYLCACSGTSGTNEQFFGPGTRLTVL.

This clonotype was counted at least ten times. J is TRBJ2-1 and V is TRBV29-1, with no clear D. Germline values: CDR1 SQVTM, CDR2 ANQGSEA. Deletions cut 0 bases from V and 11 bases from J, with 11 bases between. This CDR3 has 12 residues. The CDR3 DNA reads TGCAGCGTTGAAGATCCCCTTTTTAAGCAGTTCTTC. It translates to CSVEDPLFKQFF.

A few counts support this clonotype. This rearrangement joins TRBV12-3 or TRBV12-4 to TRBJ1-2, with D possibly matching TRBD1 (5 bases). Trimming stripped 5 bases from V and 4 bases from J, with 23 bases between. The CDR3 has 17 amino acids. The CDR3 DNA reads TGTGCCAGCAGTCCCCCACCCCCAGGGTCAAGTGGCTATGGCTACACCTTC. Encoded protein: CASSPPPPGSSGYGYTF.

The CDR3 DNA reads TGTGCCATCAGTGCATTAGGAGGAAACACCATATATTTT. It encodes CAISALGGNTIYF. The J gene is TRBJ1-3, the V gene TRBV10-3; the D is unclear. CDR3 length: 13 residues. Germline loops: CDR1 ENHRY, CDR2 SYGVKD. The V gene lost 4 bases and the J gene lost 4 bases, with 8 bases spanning the gap.

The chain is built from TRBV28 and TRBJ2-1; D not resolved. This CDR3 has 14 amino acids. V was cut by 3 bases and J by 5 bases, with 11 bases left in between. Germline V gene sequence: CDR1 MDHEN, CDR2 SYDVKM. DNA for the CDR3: TGTGCCAGCAGTTTTTCTCCCAGGAACAATGAGCAGTTCTTC. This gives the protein CASSFSPRNNEQFF.

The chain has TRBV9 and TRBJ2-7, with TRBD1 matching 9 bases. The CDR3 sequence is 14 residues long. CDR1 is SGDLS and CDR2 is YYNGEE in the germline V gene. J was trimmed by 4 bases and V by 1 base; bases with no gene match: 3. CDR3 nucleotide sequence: TGTGCCAGCAGCGTAACAGGGGGCGGTTACGAGCAGTACTTC. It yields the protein CASSVTGGGYEQYF.

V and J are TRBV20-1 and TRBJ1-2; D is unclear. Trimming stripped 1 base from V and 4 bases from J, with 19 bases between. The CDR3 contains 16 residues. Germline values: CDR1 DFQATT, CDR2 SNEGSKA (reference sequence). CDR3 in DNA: TGCAGTGCTAGAGGCCTACCATCGACGGTTACCTATGGCTACACCTTC. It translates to CSARGLPSTVTYGYTF.

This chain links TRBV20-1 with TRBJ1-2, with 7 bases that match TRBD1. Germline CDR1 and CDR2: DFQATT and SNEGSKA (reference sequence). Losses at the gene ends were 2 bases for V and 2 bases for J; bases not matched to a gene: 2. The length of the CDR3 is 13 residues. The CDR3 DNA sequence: TGCAGTGCTAGAAGGGACAGCAACTATGGCTACACCTTC. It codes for CSARRDSNYGYTF.

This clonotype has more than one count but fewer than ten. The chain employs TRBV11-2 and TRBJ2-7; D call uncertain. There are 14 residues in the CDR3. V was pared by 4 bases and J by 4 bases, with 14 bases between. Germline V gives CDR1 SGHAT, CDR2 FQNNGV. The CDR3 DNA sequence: TGTGCCAGCAGCTCCAGAATAGGAGCGTACGAGCAGTACTTC. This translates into CASSSRIGAYEQYF.

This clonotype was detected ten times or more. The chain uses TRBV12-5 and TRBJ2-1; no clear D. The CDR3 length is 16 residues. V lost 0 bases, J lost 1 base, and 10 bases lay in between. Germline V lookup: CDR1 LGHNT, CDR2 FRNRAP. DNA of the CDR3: TGTGCTAGTGGTTTGGTATATAGCCGTTCCTACAATGAGCAGTTCTTC. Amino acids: CASGLVYSRSYNEQFF.

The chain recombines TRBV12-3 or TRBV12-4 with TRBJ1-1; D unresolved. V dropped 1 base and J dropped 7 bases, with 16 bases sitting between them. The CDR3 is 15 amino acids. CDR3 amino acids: CASSLGIGLEGEAFF. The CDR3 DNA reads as TGTGCCAGCAGTTTAGGAATTGGCCTTGAGGGTGAAGCTTTCTTT.

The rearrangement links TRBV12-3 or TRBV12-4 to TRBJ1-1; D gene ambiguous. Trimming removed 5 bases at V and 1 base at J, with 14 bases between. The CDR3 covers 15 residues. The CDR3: CASSPSSWANTEAFF. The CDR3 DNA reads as TGTGCCAGCAGTCCCTCGAGTTGGGCGAACACTGAAGCTTTCTTT.

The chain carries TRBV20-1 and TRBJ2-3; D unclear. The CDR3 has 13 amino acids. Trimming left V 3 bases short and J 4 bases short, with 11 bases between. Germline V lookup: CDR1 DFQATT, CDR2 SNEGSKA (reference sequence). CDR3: CSASLGFADTQYF. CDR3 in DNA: TGCAGTGCTAGTTTGGGGTTTGCAGATACGCAGTATTTT.